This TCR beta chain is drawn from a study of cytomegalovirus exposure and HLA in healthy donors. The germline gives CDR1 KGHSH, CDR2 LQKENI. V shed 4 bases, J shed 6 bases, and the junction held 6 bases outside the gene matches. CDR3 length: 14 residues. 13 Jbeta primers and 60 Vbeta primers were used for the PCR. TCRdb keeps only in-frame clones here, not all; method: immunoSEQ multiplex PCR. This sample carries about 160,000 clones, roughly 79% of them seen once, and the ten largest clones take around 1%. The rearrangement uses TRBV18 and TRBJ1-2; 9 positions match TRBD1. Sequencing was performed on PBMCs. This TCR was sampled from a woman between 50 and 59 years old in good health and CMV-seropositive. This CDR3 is CASSRTGGTDGYTF. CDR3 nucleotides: TGTGCCAGCTCACGTACAGGGGGCACAGATGGCTACACCTTC.